The 21 T cell receptor beta chains in this list originate from one sample, sequenced in a study of T cells in Graves' hyperthyroidism and ophthalmopathy (dated by TCRdb to 2018 to 2020). Library construction relied on multiplex PCR. TCRdb names Illumina HiSeq 2000 as the instrument used. The TCR beta CDR3 regions were amplified from RNA transcripts. The TCR CDR3 was subjected to a first round of RT-PCR using the HTBI primer set and the Qiagen OneStep RT-PCR kit. TCRdb reprocessing: public reads trimmed at Q25 with fastp, clones called with MiXCR, in-frame beta chains kept. Under each unique CDR3 protein, matching rows form one entry showing the most common genes and DNA. This sample comprises a few hundred thousand distinct CDR3 sequences, about 15% of them detected only once. The top ten constitute approximately 12% of the sample. The sequenced material came from blood. Receptors originate from a woman aged 40 to 50 with Graves' hyperthyroidism that later progressed to Graves' ophthalmopathy.

The sample holds many counts of this clonotype. The chain joins TRBV14 to TRBJ2-1, with 11 nucleotides matching TRBD2. CDR3 length: 16 amino acids. In germline, CDR1 is SGHDN, CDR2 FVKESK. The ends lost 5 bases at V and 7 bases at J; junction bases unmatched: 10. DNA of the CDR3: TGTGCCAGCAGCGCACTAGCGGGAGATGTTGGGAATGAGCAGTTCTTC. Amino acid sequence: CASSALAGDVGNEQFF. The entire variable domain, with the rest obtained from reference TRBV14 and TRBJ2-1, is as follows: EAGVTQFPSHSVIEKGQTVTLRCDPISGHDNLYWYRRVMGKEIKFLLHFVKESKQDESGMPNNRFLAERTGGTYSTLKVQPAELEDSGVYFCASSALAGDVGNEQFFGPGTRLTVL.

The genes are TRBV3-1 and TRBJ1-6; 8 nucleotides align to TRBD1. The ends lost 4 bases at V and 16 bases at J; junction bases unmatched: 15. The length of the CDR3 is 15 residues. Germline CDR1 and CDR2: LGHDT and YNNKEL (reference sequence). The CDR3 loop is CASSPATGANASLHF. CDR3 coding DNA: TGTGCCAGCAGCCCCGCGACAGGGGCGAATGCATCTCTCCACTTT. The complete variable domain, with remaining parts taken from reference TRBV3-1 and TRBJ1-6, reads DTAVSQTPKYLVTQMGNDKSIKCEQNLGHDTMYWYKQDSKKFLKIMFSYNNKELIINETVPNRFSPKSPDKAHLNLHINSLELGDSAVYFCASSPATGANASLHFGNGTRLTVT.

This clonotype was counted many times. The chain is built from TRBV28 and TRBJ2-7, with TRBD2 identical over 8 bases. Germline V CDR1 and CDR2: MDHEN, SYDVKM. There are 16 residues in the CDR3. The V gene end was trimmed by 2 bases and the J gene end by 2 bases; junction bases not matched to a gene: 8. The CDR3 DNA reads TGTGCCAGCAGTTTAGAACCGGGACTAGGAACCTACGAGCAGTACTTC. It yields the protein CASSLEPGLGTYEQYF. The variable domain in full, completed from reference TRBV28 and TRBJ2-7, reads DVKVTQSSRYLVKRTGEKVFLECVQDMDHENMFWYRQDPGLGLRLIYFSYDVKMKEKGDIPEGYSVSREKKERFSLILESASTNQTSMYLCASSLEPGLGTYEQYFGPGTRLTVT.

This clonotype was found many times. The rearrangement joins TRBV20-1 to TRBJ1-2; TRBD1 might be the D (6 bases). CDR1 DFQATT and CDR2 SNEGSKA come from the germline V gene (reference sequence). CDR3 size: 14 residues. The V gene lost 3 bases and the J gene lost 3 bases, with 14 bases spanning the gap. The CDR3 spells CSARGGAPDYGYTF. The DNA for the CDR3 is TGCAGTGCTAGGGGGGGCGCGCCAGACTATGGCTACACCTTC.

In this sample, this clonotype turned up many times. This sequence joins TRBV7-8 and TRBJ2-1; maybe TRBD1 (6 bases). This CDR3 has 16 residues. Germline V gene data show CDR1 as SGHVS and CDR2 as FQNEAQ. The V end was cut by 2 bases, the J end by 4 bases, with 15 bases between. Here the CDR3 DNA reads TGTGCCAGCAGCTTAACCGAGGGGGTTTCTTACAATGAGCAGTTCTTC. This encodes CASSLTEGVSYNEQFF.

There are many counts of this clonotype. The chain combines TRBV7-3 with TRBJ2-3; no firm D call. V gave up 4 bases and J gave up 0 bases, with 11 bases separating them. Germline V lookup: CDR1 SGHTA, CDR2 FQGTGA. The CDR3 spans 15 residues. The CDR3 DNA reads TGTGCCAGCAGCTACGGTCGAGCAAGCACAGATACGCAGTATTTT. Translating gives CASSYGRASTDTQYF.

This clonotype was picked up a small number of times. It may be a read error: a sequence one base away is much more abundant. The rearrangement uses TRBV12-3 or TRBV12-4 and TRBJ2-3; 12 positions match TRBD2. The CDR3 contains 19 residues. V lost 6 bases to trimming and J lost 6 bases; unmatched junction nucleotides: 19. CDR3 nucleotides: TGTGCCAGCAGAGGGGTACTAGCGGGAGGTGAGGGCCGGTGGGATACGCAGTATTTT. Its protein is CASRGVLAGGEGRWDTQYF.

Ten or more counts support this clonotype. This chain connects TRBV11-2 to TRBJ2-7, with 9 nucleotides matching TRBD2. V gave up 2 bases and J gave up 6 bases; unmatched junction bases: 11. The CDR3 contains 16 residues. Germline V gives CDR1 SGHAT, CDR2 FQNNGV. CDR3 DNA: TGTGCCAGCAGCTTATCCGGACTAGCGACTCAAGGCGAGCAGTACTTC. It specifies CASSLSGLATQGEQYF.

Ten or more counts support this clonotype. V usage is TRBV28 and J usage is TRBJ2-3, with TRBD2 identical over 8 bases. V was pared by 7 bases and J by 6 bases, with 12 bases of the junction left unmatched. The CDR3 runs to 15 residues. CDR1 is MDHEN and CDR2 is SYDVKM in the germline V gene. CDR3 DNA sequence: TGTGCCAGCACCTCCGTTCTAGCGGGCCTGGATACGCAGTATTTT. Amino acids: CASTSVLAGLDTQYF.

This clonotype was recorded many times. The V and J genes are TRBV11-2 and TRBJ2-7; possibly TRBD2 for D (5 bases). V dropped 3 bases and J dropped 3 bases, with 21 bases sitting between them. The CDR3 covers 17 residues. Per the germline V gene, CDR1 is SGHAT and CDR2 is FQNNGV. CDR3 protein: CASSFGAGPNPNYEQYF. DNA for the CDR3: TGTGCCAGCAGCTTCGGCGCGGGTCCTAACCCAAACTACGAGCAGTACTTC.

This rearrangement joins TRBV18 to TRBJ1-4; 7 nucleotides align to TRBD1. CDR3 size: 17 residues. Unmatched junction bases numbered 5, after V lost 1 base and J lost 0 bases. The germline gives CDR1 KGHSH, CDR2 LQKENI. This chain's CDR3 is CASSPQRTGATNEKLFF. The CDR3 bases are TGTGCCAGCTCACCACAAAGGACAGGTGCAACTAATGAAAAACTGTTTTTT.

This clonotype was observed many times. The chain carries TRBV6-1 and TRBJ2-3, with 11 nucleotides matching TRBD2. After removal of 11 bases from V and 2 bases from J, the junction contained 15 bases not matched to a gene. Germline assignment: CDR1 MNHNS and CDR2 SASEGT. The CDR3 length is 17 residues. The CDR3 nucleotides read TGTGCCCTACGCCGTCGGCTGACTAGCGGGGACACAGATACGCAGTATTTT. Protein product: CALRRRLTSGDTDTQYF.

This clonotype was seen ten or more times. The chain links TRBV10-3 to TRBJ1-2; possible D gene TRBD1, 5 bases. Trimming stripped 9 bases from V and 0 bases from J, with 17 bases between. CDR3 length: 15 residues. CDR1 is ENHRY and CDR2 is SYGVKD in the germline V gene. The CDR3, as DNA: TGTGCCATTTCCCGCAGGGTACGGGCTAACTATGGCTACACCTTC. Amino acids: CAISRRVRANYGYTF.

Ten or more counts support this clonotype. V gene TRBV27 combines with J gene TRBJ2-1, with TRBD1 matching over 9 bases. The ends lost 2 bases at V and 7 bases at J; junction bases unmatched: 12. CDR3 size: 17 residues. Looked up from germline, CDR1 is MNHEY and CDR2 is SMNVEV (reference sequence). Here the CDR3 DNA reads TGTGCCAGCAGTTTAAACCCGGGACAGGGAATAAAGAATGAGCAGTTCTTC. Amino acid sequence: CASSLNPGQGIKNEQFF.

In regard to this clonotype: At one boundary the junction diverges from the germline segment, which might be a read error. V usage is TRBV28 and J usage is TRBJ2-1; 10 bases map to TRBD2. CDR3 length equals 15 residues. Germline V gene sequence: CDR1 MDHEN, CDR2 SYDVKM. In nucleotides, the CDR3 is TGTGCCAGCAGCCTACTAGCGGGAAAATACAATGAGCAGTCCTTC. It translates to CASSLLAGKYNEQSF.

This clonotype was picked up many times. The chain couples TRBV2 to TRBJ2-7; D call uncertain. V was trimmed by 0 bases and J by 4 bases, leaving 1 base between them. Germline loops: CDR1 SNHLY, CDR2 FYNNEI. This CDR3 region has 11 residues. CDR3 sequence reads: CASSEAYEQYF. DNA for the CDR3: TGTGCCAGCAGTGAAGCTTACGAGCAGTACTTC.

This clonotype has a count of ten or more. The chain recombines TRBV28 with TRBJ2-7; 9 positions agree with TRBD1. The germline gives CDR1 MDHEN, CDR2 SYDVKM. The V segment lost 6 bases and the J segment 7 bases; nucleotides outside the gene matches: 10. This CDR3 has 14 amino acids. The CDR3 DNA sequence: TGTGCCAGCAGCCTGGGGACAGGGAGGGGGGAGCAGTACTTC. It is translated as CASSLGTGRGEQYF.

This clonotype was observed many times. V is TRBV20-1 and J is TRBJ2-1; a weak D match, TRBD2 (6 bases). CDR1 is DFQATT, CDR2 SNEGSKA, per germline (reference sequence). Trimming shortened V by 6 bases and J by 9 bases, and 18 bases separated the two germline ends. The CDR3 extends over 13 amino acids. In DNA form, the CDR3 reads TGCAGTGCCCGAACAGAGGGAGGTGGTGAGCAGTTCTTC. This codes for CSARTEGGGEQFF.

This clonotype was seen at least ten times. The V and J genes are TRBV27 and TRBJ2-1, with D perhaps TRBD2 (5 bases). Germline CDR1 is MNHEY and CDR2 is SMNVEV (reference sequence). The ends were cut back, 0 bases at V and 9 bases at J, with 9 bases in the middle. CDR3 length: 13 residues. The CDR3 loop is CASSLSPRGEQFF. CDR3 DNA: TGTGCCAGCAGTTTATCCCCCCGGGGTGAGCAGTTCTTC.

This clonotype has a single count. This sequence joins TRBV19 and TRBJ1-2; 7 positions match TRBD1. Germline lookup yields CDR1 LNHDA and CDR2 SQIVND (reference sequence). CDR3 length: 16 residues. Trimming cost V 6 bases and J 1 base; bases outside gene matches: 11. The CDR3 sequence is CASSPTGIPLNYGYTF. The DNA for the CDR3 is TGTGCCAGTAGCCCGACAGGGATTCCTCTTAACTATGGCTACACCTTC.

This clonotype was observed at least ten times. J is TRBJ2-2 and V is TRBV10-2; 7 bases agree with TRBD2. This CDR3 contains 17 residues. The junction had 12 bases not matched to a gene; V was cut back by 5 bases and J by 3 bases. From germline, CDR1 is WSHSY and CDR2 SAAADI. CDR3 bases: TGCGCCAGCAGTTCCGCTGGCGGGAGTCTGGACACCGGGGAGCTGTTTTTT. Encoded protein: CASSSAGGSLDTGELFF.